These 25 T cell receptor beta chains came from one sample sequenced in a study of sequential checkpoint blockade in melanoma (dated by TCRdb to about 2019). The treatment or condition label on this specimen signifies: randomized to nivolumab then ipilimumab (arm A) or the reverse (arm B). Library preparation employed the immunoSEQ multiplex PCR assay. As stored in TCRdb, this immuneACCESS dataset retains in-frame rearrangements with V and J assigned. A fraction of the clones does not appear; measured against another copy, unresolved V genes explain less than half of the discrepancy, and the remainder lacks a known reason. The sample table records about 28,000 clones; roughly nine tenths of these occur just once. The ten largest clones capture around 15% of the sample. Source: CD8+ T cells sorted from blood (inferred from file names), taken from a patient given nivolumab and ipilimumab in sequence. The origin of the receptors is a human donor with melanoma.

The rearrangement links TRBV7-9 to TRBJ1-1; D not resolved. Trimming removed 5 bases from V and 1 base from J, with 8 bases in between. CDR3 length: 13 amino acids. Looked up from germline, CDR1 is SEHNR and CDR2 is FQNEAQ (reference sequence). The CDR3, as DNA: TGTGCCAGCAGCCCGCCAGGGAACACTGAAGCTTTCTTT. Translating gives CASSPPGNTEAFF.

The V gene is TRBV9, the J gene TRBJ1-4; D is ambiguous. Germline CDR1 and CDR2: SGDLS and YYNGEE. This CDR3 spans 15 amino acids. V gave up 4 bases and J gave up 3 bases, with 13 bases separating them. The CDR3 bases are TGTGCCAGCAGCACACAACTGGGAGCTAATGAAAAACTGTTTTTT. Amino acid sequence: CASSTQLGANEKLFF.

The chain combines TRBV4-1 with TRBJ1-2; no firm D call. V was cut by 4 bases and J by 6 bases, with 15 bases left in between. CDR3 length: 14 amino acids. Germline-derived CDR1 and CDR2 are MGHRA and YSYEKL. This chain's CDR3 is CASSLGLLGDGYTF. CDR3 sequence (DNA): TGCGCCAGCAGCCTAGGCCTTCTCGGGGATGGCTACACCTTC.

The V and J genes are TRBV18 and TRBJ2-7, with D tentatively TRBD2 (5 bases). This CDR3 has 16 residues. Trimming took off 6 bases at V and 4 bases at J, with 22 bases between the two ends. Germline V gene sequence: CDR1 KGHSH, CDR2 LQKENI. CDR3 region: CASSPLPGGGRYEQYF. CDR3 bases: TGTGCCAGCTCCCCCCTCCCTGGCGGAGGTCGGTACGAGCAGTACTTC.

This chain connects TRBV7-6 to TRBJ2-7; 9 bases agree with TRBD2. The trim removed 4 bases at V and 4 bases at J, leaving 11 bases unmatched. There are 16 residues in the CDR3. Per the germline V gene, CDR1 is SGHVS and CDR2 is FNYEAQ. In DNA form, the CDR3 reads TGTGCCAGCAGCTCCTTAGTCGGCGGGAGGGGATACGAGCAGTACTTC. Its protein product is CASSSLVGGRGYEQYF.

V usage is TRBV5-4 and J usage is TRBJ2-7; 7 positions agree with TRBD2. Germline trimming cut 2 bases from V and 2 bases from J; bases unmatched to any gene: 7. The CDR3 totals 15 residues. CDR1 and CDR2 (germline): SGHNT, YYREEE (reference sequence). Here the CDR3 reads CASSFPTAGTYEQYF. The CDR3 DNA reads as TGTGCCAGCAGCTTTCCGACAGCGGGGACCTACGAGCAGTACTTC.

The V call is TRBV15, the J call TRBJ2-7, with D possibly being TRBD1 (6 bases). V was trimmed by 0 bases and J by 1 base, leaving 10 bases between them. There are 15 residues in the CDR3. Germline V gene data show CDR1 as LNHNV and CDR2 as YYDKDF (reference sequence). The CDR3 DNA reads as TGTGCCACCAGCAGAGATCACAGGGATTCCTACGAGCAGTACGTC. This encodes CATSRDHRDSYEQYV.

The chain is built from TRBV6-5 and TRBJ1-1; no clear D. Deletions cut 0 bases from V and 0 bases from J, with 11 bases between. Germline loops: CDR1 MNHEY, CDR2 SVGAGI. The CDR3 totals 16 residues. CDR3 sequence: CASSYSRRELNTEAFF. The CDR3 coding sequence is TGTGCCAGCAGTTACTCGAGACGGGAGTTGAACACTGAAGCTTTCTTT.

This chain connects TRBV25-1 to TRBJ1-1; TRBD1 aligns across 7 bases. CDR3 length equals 15 residues. Germline CDR1 MGHDK, CDR2 SYGVNS. Unmatched junction bases numbered 5, after V lost 4 bases and J lost 0 bases. This CDR3 reads CASSAGTVMNTEAFF. The CDR3 DNA reads TGTGCCAGCAGTGCGGGGACAGTCATGAACACTGAAGCTTTCTTT.

This rearrangement joins TRBV18 to TRBJ2-7; D is perhaps TRBD2 (5 bases). CDR1 is KGHSH, CDR2 LQKENI, per germline. Deletions cut 3 bases from V and 0 bases from J, with 9 bases between. This CDR3 contains 14 residues. CDR3 sequence (DNA): TGTGCCAGCTCACCCACGACTAACTCCTACGAGCAGTACTTC. Its protein product is CASSPTTNSYEQYF.

This clone has a single count. The chain carries TRBV7-9 and TRBJ2-1, with D perhaps matching TRBD1 (5 bases). V was pared by 5 bases and J by 4 bases, with 12 bases between. CDR1 SEHNR and CDR2 FQNEAQ come from the germline V gene (reference sequence). This CDR3 is built from 14 residues. CDR3 residues: CASSRAGQYNEQFF. In DNA, the CDR3 is TGTGCCAGCAGCAGAGCCGGACAATACAATGAGCAGTTCTTC.

Only one count was recorded for this clone. V gene TRBV4-1 combines with J gene TRBJ2-3, with 7 bases identical to TRBD2. The CDR3 covers 16 residues. CDR1 and CDR2 (germline): MGHRA, YSYEKL. J was trimmed by 1 base and V by 1 base; bases with no gene match: 5. In DNA, the CDR3 is TGCGCCAGCAGCCAAGTAATAGCGGGTGGCACAGATACGCAGTATTTT. This sequence encodes CASSQVIAGGTDTQYF.

The gene calls are TRBV7-2 and TRBJ2-3, with TRBD2 matching 11 bases. V was clipped by 3 bases and J by 4 bases; unmatched bases: 3. Germline V gene data show CDR1 as SGHTA and CDR2 as FQGNSA. The CDR3 runs to 15 residues. The CDR3 nucleotides are TGTGCCAGCAGCTTTAGCGGGGGGGCCGCAGATACGCAGTATTTT. It codes for CASSFSGGAADTQYF.

The table lists this clone with a count of one. The V and J genes are TRBV5-8 and TRBJ2-7; 9 positions agree with TRBD1. The CDR3 totals 14 residues. Per germline, CDR1 SGHTS and CDR2 YDEGEE. The junction had 7 bases not matched to a gene; V was cut back by 4 bases and J by 5 bases. Here the CDR3 reads CASSGRDRAHEQYF. The DNA of the CDR3 is TGTGCCAGCAGCGGAAGGGACAGGGCCCACGAGCAGTACTTC.

The chain has TRBV6-5 and TRBJ2-7; D gene uncertain. Germline assignment: CDR1 MNHEY and CDR2 SVGAGI. V dropped 0 bases and J dropped 3 bases, with 12 bases sitting between them. CDR3 length: 15 amino acids. CDR3 in DNA: TGTGCCAGCAGTTACTCGCCCGGCGGTGGCTACGAGCAGTACTTC. Protein: CASSYSPGGGYEQYF.

This clone has a single count. The J gene is TRBJ1-2, the V gene TRBV9, with D possibly matching TRBD1 (6 bases). The V gene lost 3 bases and the J gene lost 8 bases, with 20 bases spanning the gap. This CDR3 region has 15 residues. CDR1 is SGDLS, CDR2 YYNGEE, per germline. CDR3 DNA: TGTGCCAGCAGCGGGCACAGGGCCTCAAGGGAAGGCTACACCTTC. Its protein product is CASSGHRASREGYTF.

The genes are TRBV4-1 and TRBJ2-3; D may be TRBD1 (5 bases). V was trimmed by 0 bases and J by 6 bases, leaving 10 bases between them. CDR3 length equals 14 residues. Germline V lookup: CDR1 MGHRA, CDR2 YSYEKL. This CDR3 is CASSQDRVTDTQYF. The CDR3, as DNA: TGCGCCAGCAGCCAAGACAGGGTGACCGATACGCAGTATTTT.

J is TRBJ2-3 and V is TRBV9, with D possibly matching TRBD2 (6 bases). Germline V gene data show CDR1 as SGDLS and CDR2 as YYNGEE. With 3 bases removed from V and 3 bases from J, the gap between germline ends came to 11 bases. The CDR3 length is 14 residues. The CDR3 is CASSATGATDTQYF. The CDR3 coding sequence is TGTGCCAGCAGCGCGACGGGAGCAACAGATACGCAGTATTTT.

This clone was counted once. This chain joins TRBV7-3 and TRBJ2-3; TRBD2 aligns across 9 bases. The V gene end was trimmed by 2 bases and the J gene end by 2 bases; junction bases not matched to a gene: 11. Germline assignment: CDR1 SGHTA and CDR2 FQGTGA. The CDR3 has 18 residues. The CDR3 is CASSLVGAAGGSTDTQYF. In DNA form, the CDR3 reads TGTGCCAGCAGCTTAGTTGGCGCGGCGGGGGGGTCCACAGATACGCAGTATTTT.

The genes are TRBV27 and TRBJ2-1; 7 bases align to TRBD2. The V segment lost 5 bases and the J segment 4 bases; nucleotides outside the gene matches: 11. The CDR3 loop spans 16 amino acids. The V gene's germline CDR1 is MNHEY and CDR2 SMNVEV (reference sequence). This CDR3 reads CASSMGGITFYNEQFF. Here the CDR3 DNA reads TGTGCCAGCAGTATGGGGGGGATTACCTTTTACAATGAGCAGTTCTTC.

V gene TRBV27 combines with J gene TRBJ2-4, with D perhaps TRBD2 (7 bases). This CDR3 has 16 residues. Germline CDR1 and CDR2: MNHEY and SMNVEV (reference sequence). V was cut by 2 bases and J by 0 bases, with 11 bases left in between. CDR3 protein: CASSLGGARAKNIQYF. CDR3 DNA sequence: TGTGCCAGCAGTTTAGGGGGGGCCCGAGCCAAAAACATTCAGTACTTC.

The chain employs TRBV19 and TRBJ1-6; D might be TRBD1 (5 bases). Germline V CDR1 and CDR2: LNHDA, SQIVND (reference sequence). V lost 4 bases, J lost 11 bases, and 9 bases lay in between. This CDR3 is built from 12 residues. The CDR3 loop is CASSTGMPPLHF. The DNA of the CDR3 is TGTGCCAGTAGTACAGGGATGCCACCCCTCCACTTT.

This sequence joins TRBV30 and TRBJ2-1; D unresolved. Germline V gives CDR1 GTSNPN, CDR2 SVGIG (reference sequence). Between the trimmed V and J ends, which lost 1 base and 9 bases, there was a span of 7 bases. This CDR3 has 11 amino acids. The CDR3 DNA is TGTGCCTGGAGTGAGCTGAGTGAGCAGTTCTTC. This gives the protein CAWSELSEQFF.

V is TRBV5-6 and J is TRBJ2-7; 9 nucleotides line up with TRBD1. The ends lost 4 bases at V and 4 bases at J; junction bases unmatched: 12. CDR1 and CDR2 (germline): SGHDT, YYEEEE. This CDR3 comprises 16 residues. The CDR3 here is CASSTRDRAYYYEQYV. The CDR3 nucleotides are TGTGCCAGCAGCACCCGGGACAGGGCCTATTATTACGAGCAGTACGTC.

The chain uses TRBV9 and TRBJ2-3; unclear D gene. The CDR3 consists of 13 residues. The germline V and J ends were trimmed by 3 bases and 6 bases, with 11 bases remaining between them. Germline V gene data show CDR1 as SGDLS and CDR2 as YYNGEE. CDR3 amino acids: CASSGLRPDTQYF. Here the CDR3 DNA reads TGTGCCAGCAGCGGCCTCAGGCCCGATACGCAGTATTTT.